The rows below give T cell receptor beta chains drawn from one sample of a study of Ad26.COV2.S vaccination and SARS-CoV-2 variants. Generated by immunoSEQ multiplex PCR, the TCRdb table keeps only in-frame clones and is missing some. Of some 400,000 clones in the sample, around 91% were seen once. The starting material was peripheral blood, obtained in a trial of Ad26.COV2.S vaccine versus placebo. The origin of the receptors is a person between 18 and 60 years old who received the Ad26.COV2.S COVID-19 vaccine or a placebo. Both conserved end residues are part of each CDR3. D genes are given only for firm matches. Clone size appears in some rows only: once, few, many, or a class for an expanded clone.

>TRBD2|TRBJ2-2|TRBV6-6|-
TGTGCCAGCAGTAGATCGACTAGCGGGAGGGTGACCGGGGAGCTGTTTTTT
CASSRSTSGRVTGELFF
>-|TRBJ2-7|TRBV30|-
TGTGCCTGGAGTTACGGGGGACGGGAGTCCTACGAGCAGTACTTC
CAWSYGGRESYEQYF
>-|TRBJ1-4|TRBV4-2|-
TGTGCCAGCAGCCAAGATAGGGCAGCAACTAATGAAAAACTGTTTTTT
CASSQDRAATNEKLFF
>-|TRBJ2-1|TRBV6-6|-
TGTGCCACCAAGTTAGGGATCGATGAGCAGTTCTTC
CATKLGIDEQFF
>-|TRBJ1-3|TRBV4-1|once
TGCGCCAGCAGCCTGACAGGCTCTGGAAACACCATATATTTT
CASSLTGSGNTIYF
>-|TRBJ2-7|TRBV7-9|once
TGTGCCAGCAGCTTAGAAGGGGGGTCCCGTAGCGAGCAGTACTTC
CASSLEGGSRSEQYF
>-|TRBJ1-6|TRBV30|few
TGTGCCTGGAGAATGGACGTCGATTCACCCCTCCACTTT
CAWRMDVDSPLHF
>TRBD2|TRBJ2-5|TRBV11-3|-
TGTGCCAGCAGTCCCGGGACTAGCGGGAGGGCCAGAGAGACCCAGTACTTC
CASSPGTSGRARETQYF
>-|TRBJ2-5|TRBV28|-
TGTGCCAGCACCCCCACCCCCCAGGAGACCCAGTACTTC
CASTPTPQETQYF
>-|TRBJ1-6|TRBV5-5|once
TGTGCCAGCAGCATAGCCGCCTATAATTCACCCCTCCACTTT
CASSIAAYNSPLHF
>TRBD2|TRBJ2-3|TRBV5-1|-
TGCGCCAGCAGCTTGGGCAGCGGGAGAGAGACAGATACGCAGTATTTT
CASSLGSGRETDTQYF
>-|TRBJ2-1|TRBV29-1|-
TGTTCGTCGGCTTCCAGCTCCTACAATGAGCAGTTCTTC
CSSASSSYNEQFF
>TRBD2|TRBJ2-1|TRBV4-2|-
TGTGCCAGCAGCCAAGGCGGGACTAGCGATGAGCAGTTCTTC
CASSQGGTSDEQFF
>-|TRBJ2-1|TRBV7-2|-
TGTGCCAGCAGCTCGGGGAGACAGGGACTCAATGAGCAGTTCTTC
CASSSGRQGLNEQFF
>TRBD2|TRBJ2-1|TRBV18|-
TGTGCCAGCTCCCCGGACTGGGGACTAGCGGGAGTTCGTGGTTTCTTC
CASSPDWGLAGVRGFF
>-|TRBJ1-4|TRBV30|-
TGTGCCTGGAGCGCACCGGGACAAAGAGAAAAACTGTTTTTT
CAWSAPGQREKLFF
>-|TRBJ1-2|TRBV9|-
TGTGCCAGCAGCGTGGCAGGGCAAAACTATGGCTACACCTTC
CASSVAGQNYGYTF
>TRBD1|TRBJ1-2|TRBV7-2|once
TGTGCCAGCAGCAGGGACAGGGGTGGAAGTGGCTACACCTTC
CASSRDRGGSGYTF
>-|TRBJ1-4|TRBV28|-
TGTGCCAGCAGTTTGCGAAGGGAAAAACTGTTTTTT
CASSLRREKLFF
>-|TRBJ1-1|TRBV6-1|once
TGTGCCAGCAGTGAAGTAAGGGTGGCGATGAACACTGAAGCTTTCTTT
CASSEVRVAMNTEAFF
>-|TRBJ2-5|TRBV2|-
TGTGCCAGCAAGGAAGCAACGGGATCACAAGAGACCCAGTACTTC
CASKEATGSQETQYF
>TRBD2|TRBJ2-7|TRBV12-5|few
TGTGCTAGTGGTTCCTGGACTAGTCGTTCGGAGCAGTACTTC
CASGSWTSRSEQYF
>-|TRBJ1-5|TRBV7-8|-
TGTGCCAGCAGCCGCGGGACAAATTTCAATCAGCCCCAGCATTTT
CASSRGTNFNQPQHF
>-|TRBJ1-3|TRBV10-3|-
TGTGCCATCAGAGGCAGGAACACCATATATTTT
CAIRGRNTIYF
>-|TRBJ1-5|TRBV19|-
TGTGCCAGTAGTATAGTCATCGGGGCAGGGCGAGATCAGCCCCAGCATTTT
CASSIVIGAGRDQPQHF
>TRBD1|TRBJ2-3|TRBV9|-
TGTGCCAGCAGCCCGGACAGGGGTGATACGCAGTATTTT
CASSPDRGDTQYF
>-|TRBJ2-7|TRBV25-1|-
TGTGCCAGCAGTCTCTGGGACTCCATCCACGAGCAGTACTTC
CASSLWDSIHEQYF
>TRBD1|TRBJ1-2|TRBV29-1|-
TGCAGCGTTCCCTACCAGGGGGACTATGGCTACACCTTC
CSVPYQGDYGYTF
>-|TRBJ1-2|TRBV6-2/TRBV6-3|-
TGTGCCAGCAGTTACATGGGACGGAACTATGGCTACACCTTC
CASSYMGRNYGYTF
>-|TRBJ2-1|TRBV5-8|-
TGTGCCAGCAGCTTGGGACAGGAGGAGCCGTACAATGAGCAGTTCTTC
CASSLGQEEPYNEQFF
>-|TRBJ1-1|TRBV7-2|-
TGTGCCAGCAGCTTAGAAACAGGGCTGAACACTGAAGCTTTCTTT
CASSLETGLNTEAFF
>-|TRBJ2-1|TRBV5-6|-
TGTGCCAGCAGCTTGGAGGGTTACGGGATCTCCTACAATGAGCAGTTCTTC
CASSLEGYGISYNEQFF
>TRBD2|TRBJ2-1|TRBV11-3|-
TGTGCCAGCAGCCAGGGGACTAGCGGGCCCGAGCAGTTCTTC
CASSQGTSGPEQFF
>-|TRBJ2-5|TRBV11-2|-
TGTGCCAGCAGCTTTATCGGACGGCGCGAGGGGACCCAGTACTTC
CASSFIGRREGTQYF
>-|TRBJ2-5|TRBV10-1|-
TGCGCCAGCAGTGAAAGAGTGGGGGGAGAGACCCAGTACTTC
CASSERVGGETQYF
>-|TRBJ2-1|TRBV30|-
TGTGCCTGGAGTGGAGCGGGACACCACAATGAGCAGTTCTTC
CAWSGAGHHNEQFF
>TRBD1|TRBJ1-1|TRBV24-1|-
TGTGCCACCAGTGTCCCATCAGACAGGGGAAGGGTAGGGAACACTGAAGCTTTCTTT
CATSVPSDRGRVGNTEAFF
>TRBD1|TRBJ1-6|TRBV19|once
TGTGCCAGTAGTATTAGATCCCCCCTCGGACAGGCGAATTCACCCCTCCACTTT
CASSIRSPLGQANSPLHF
>TRBD2|TRBJ2-1|TRBV9|-
TGTGCCAGCAGCGTAGGAAAATGGGAGGGAAGCGAGCAGTTCTTC
CASSVGKWEGSEQFF
>-|TRBJ1-1|TRBV5-1|-
TGCGCCAGCAGCTTCAGGGTCGATAACACTGAAGCTTTCTTT
CASSFRVDNTEAFF
>TRBD2|TRBJ2-5|TRBV28|-
TGTGCCAGCAGTTCCGTAAGGGGAGGGCCAGAGGAGACCCAGTACTTC
CASSSVRGGPEETQYF
>-|TRBJ2-3|TRBV28|-
TGTGCCAGCAGTTTAGGCCAGGGCGATTCAGATACGCAGTATTTT
CASSLGQGDSDTQYF
>TRBD2|TRBJ2-3|TRBV7-2|-
TGTGCCAGCAGCTTAGTAGAGACTAGCGGGAGGAGCACAGATACGCAGTATTTT
CASSLVETSGRSTDTQYF
>TRBD1|TRBJ2-3|TRBV18|-
TGTGCCAGCTCACCACGACAGGGGATAGATACGCAGTATTTT
CASSPRQGIDTQYF
>-|TRBJ2-1|TRBV7-2|-
TGTGCCAGCAGCCGGGGGAGCAATGAGCAGTTCTTC
CASSRGSNEQFF
>-|TRBJ2-7|TRBV30|once
TGTGCCTGGTTCATAGGGGGGAACGAGCAGTACTTC
CAWFIGGNEQYF